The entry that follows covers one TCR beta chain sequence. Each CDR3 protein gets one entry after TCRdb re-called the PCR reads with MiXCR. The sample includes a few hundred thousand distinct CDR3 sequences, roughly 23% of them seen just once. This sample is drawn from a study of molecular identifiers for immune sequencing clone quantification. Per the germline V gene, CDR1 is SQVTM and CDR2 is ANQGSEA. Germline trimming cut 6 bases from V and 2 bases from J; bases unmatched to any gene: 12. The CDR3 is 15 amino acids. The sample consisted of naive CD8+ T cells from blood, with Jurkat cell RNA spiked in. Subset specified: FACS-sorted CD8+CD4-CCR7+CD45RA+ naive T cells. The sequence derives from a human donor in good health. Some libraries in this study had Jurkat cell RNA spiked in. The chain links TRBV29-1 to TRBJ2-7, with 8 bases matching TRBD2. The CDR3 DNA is TGCAGCGTAGTAGGGGCGGGAGGTTCGACCTACGAGCAGTACTTC. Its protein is CSVVGAGGSTYEQYF.